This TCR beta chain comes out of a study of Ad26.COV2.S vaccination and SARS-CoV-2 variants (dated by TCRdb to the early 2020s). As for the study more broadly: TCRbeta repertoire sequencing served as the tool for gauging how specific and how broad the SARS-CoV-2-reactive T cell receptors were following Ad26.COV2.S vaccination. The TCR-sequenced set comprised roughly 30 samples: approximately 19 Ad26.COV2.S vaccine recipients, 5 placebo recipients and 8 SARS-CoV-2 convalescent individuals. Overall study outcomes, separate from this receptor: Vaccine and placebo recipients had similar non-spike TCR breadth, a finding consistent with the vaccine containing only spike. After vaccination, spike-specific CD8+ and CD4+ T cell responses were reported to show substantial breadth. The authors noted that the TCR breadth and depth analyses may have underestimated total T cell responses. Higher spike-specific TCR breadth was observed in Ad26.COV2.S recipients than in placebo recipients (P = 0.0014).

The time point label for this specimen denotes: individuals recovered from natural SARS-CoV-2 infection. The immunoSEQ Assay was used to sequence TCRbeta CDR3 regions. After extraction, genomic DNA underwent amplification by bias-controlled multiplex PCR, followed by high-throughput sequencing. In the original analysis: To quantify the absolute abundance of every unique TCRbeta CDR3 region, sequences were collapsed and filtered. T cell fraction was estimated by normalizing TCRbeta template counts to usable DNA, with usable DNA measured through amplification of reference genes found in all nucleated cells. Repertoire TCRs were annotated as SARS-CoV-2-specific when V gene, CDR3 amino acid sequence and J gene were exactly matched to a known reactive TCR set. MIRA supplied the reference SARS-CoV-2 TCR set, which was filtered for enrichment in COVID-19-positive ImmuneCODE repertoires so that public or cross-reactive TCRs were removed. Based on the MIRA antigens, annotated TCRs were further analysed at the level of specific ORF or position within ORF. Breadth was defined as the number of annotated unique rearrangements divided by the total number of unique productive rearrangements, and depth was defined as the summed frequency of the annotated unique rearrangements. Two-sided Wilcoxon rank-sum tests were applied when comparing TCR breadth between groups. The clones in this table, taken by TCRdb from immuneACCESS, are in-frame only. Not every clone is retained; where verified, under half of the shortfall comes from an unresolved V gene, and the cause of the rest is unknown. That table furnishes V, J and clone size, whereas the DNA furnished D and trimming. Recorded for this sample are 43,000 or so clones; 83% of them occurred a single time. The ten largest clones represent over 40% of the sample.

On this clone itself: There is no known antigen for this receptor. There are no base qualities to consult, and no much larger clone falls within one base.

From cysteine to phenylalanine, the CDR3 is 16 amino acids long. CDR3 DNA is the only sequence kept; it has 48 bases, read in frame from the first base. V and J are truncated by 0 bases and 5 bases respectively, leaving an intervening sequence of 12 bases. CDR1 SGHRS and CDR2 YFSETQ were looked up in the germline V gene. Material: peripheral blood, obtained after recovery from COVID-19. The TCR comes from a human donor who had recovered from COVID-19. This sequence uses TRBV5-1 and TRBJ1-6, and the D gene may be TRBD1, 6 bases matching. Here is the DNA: TGCGCCAGCAGCTTGGCCAACAGGGCGGATAATTCACCCCTCCACTTT. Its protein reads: CASSLANRADNSPLHF.